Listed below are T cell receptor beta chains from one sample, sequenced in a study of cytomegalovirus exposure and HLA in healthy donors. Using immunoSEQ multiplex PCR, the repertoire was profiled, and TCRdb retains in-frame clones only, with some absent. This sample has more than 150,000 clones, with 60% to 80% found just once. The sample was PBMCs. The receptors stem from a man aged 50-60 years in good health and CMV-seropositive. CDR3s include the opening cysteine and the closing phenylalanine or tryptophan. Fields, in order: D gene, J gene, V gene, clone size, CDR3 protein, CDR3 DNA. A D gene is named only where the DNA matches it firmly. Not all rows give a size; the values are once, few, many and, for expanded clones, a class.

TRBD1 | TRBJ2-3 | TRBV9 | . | CASTQGVQFVDTQYF | TGTGCCAGCACGCAGGGGGTACAATTCGTAGATACGCAGTATTTT
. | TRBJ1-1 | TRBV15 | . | CATSREVGREVTEAFF | TGTGCCACCAGCAGAGAGGTGGGCAGGGAGGTTACTGAAGCTTTCTTT
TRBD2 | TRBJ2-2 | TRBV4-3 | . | CASSPGLAANTGELFF | TGCGCCAGCAGCCCCGGACTAGCGGCGAACACCGGGGAGCTGTTTTTT
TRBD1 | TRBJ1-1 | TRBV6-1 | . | CATRDREGTEAFF | TGTGCCACCCGGGACAGGGAAGGCACTGAAGCTTTCTTT
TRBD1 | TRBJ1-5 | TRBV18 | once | CASSPGTGGNQPQHF | TGTGCCAGCTCCCCCGGGACAGGGGGCAATCAGCCCCAGCATTTT
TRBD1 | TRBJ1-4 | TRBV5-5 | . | CASSLAASEGANEKLFF | TGTGCCAGCAGCTTGGCGGCATCCGAGGGGGCGAATGAAAAACTGTTTTTT
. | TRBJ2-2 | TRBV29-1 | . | CSVEAVGRRTGELFF | TGCAGCGTTGAGGCCGTCGGAAGGCGGACCGGGGAGCTGTTTTTT
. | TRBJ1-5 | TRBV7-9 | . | CASTLDSPQGSSQPQHF | TGTGCCAGCACCTTAGATTCCCCCCAGGGGTCGAGTCAGCCCCAGCATTTT
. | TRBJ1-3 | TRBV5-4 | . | CASSFGSNLGNTIYF | TGTGCCAGCAGCTTCGGTTCGAACCTTGGAAACACCATATATTTT
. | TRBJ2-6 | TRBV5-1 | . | CASSLGLFSGANVLTF | TGCGCCAGCAGCTTAGGACTGTTCTCTGGGGCCAACGTCCTGACTTTC
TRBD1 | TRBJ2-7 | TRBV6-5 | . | CASSSRTGEGSYEQYF | TGTGCCAGCAGTTCGCGGACAGGGGAAGGCTCCTACGAGCAGTACTTC
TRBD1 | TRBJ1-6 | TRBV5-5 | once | CASSFRTGNSPLHF | TGTGCCAGCAGCTTCAGGACAGGGAATTCACCCCTCCACTTT
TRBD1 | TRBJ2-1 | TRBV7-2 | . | CASSLEGAGSSYNEQFF | TGTGCCAGCAGCTTAGAGGGGGCAGGGTCATCTTACAATGAGCAGTTCTTC
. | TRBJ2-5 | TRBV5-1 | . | CASSLVTGTLQETQYF | TGCGCCAGCAGCTTGGTAACCGGAACTCTACAGGAGACCCAGTACTTC
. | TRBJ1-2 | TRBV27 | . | CASRGGLFYGYTF | TGTGCCAGCAGGGGGGGACTATTTTATGGCTACACCTTC
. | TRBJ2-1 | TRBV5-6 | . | CASSLGVGGLSYEQFF | TGTGCCAGCAGCTTGGGGGTGGGGGGGCTATCATATGAGCAGTTCTTC
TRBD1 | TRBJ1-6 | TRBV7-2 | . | CASSFRDRAYF | TGTGCCAGCAGCTTTAGAGACAGGGCTTACTTT
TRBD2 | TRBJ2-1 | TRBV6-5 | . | CASSPGLEIYNEQFF | TGTGCCAGCAGTCCGGGACTAGAAATCTACAATGAGCAGTTCTTC
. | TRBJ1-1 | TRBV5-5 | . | CASSFGRNTEAFF | TGTGCCAGCAGCTTTGGGAGGAACACTGAAGCTTTCTTT
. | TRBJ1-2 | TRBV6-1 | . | CASSVRLINYGYTF | TGTGCCAGCAGTGTTAGACTTATTAACTATGGCTACACCTTC
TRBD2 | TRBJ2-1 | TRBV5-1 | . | CASSLRRLAGGGEQFF | TGCGCCAGCAGCTTGAGACGGCTAGCGGGTGGGGGTGAGCAGTTCTTC
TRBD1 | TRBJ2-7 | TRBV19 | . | CASSAGQDFSYEQYF | TGTGCCAGTAGTGCCGGACAGGACTTCTCCTACGAGCAGTACTTC
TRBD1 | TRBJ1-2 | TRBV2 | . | CASSRGQGYSTF | TGTGCCAGCTCGCGGGGACAGGGATATTCCACCTTC
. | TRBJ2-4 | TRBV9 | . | CASSVGQGELVGNIQYF | TGTGCCAGCAGCGTAGGGCAAGGAGAACTGGTGGGAAACATTCAGTACTTC
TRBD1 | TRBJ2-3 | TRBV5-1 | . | CASWSPGQGKGTDTQYF | TGCGCCAGTTGGAGCCCGGGACAGGGGAAGGGCACAGATACGCAGTATTTT
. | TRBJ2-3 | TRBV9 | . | CASSAFDGYTDTQYF | TGTGCCAGCAGCGCATTCGACGGGTACACAGATACGCAGTATTTT
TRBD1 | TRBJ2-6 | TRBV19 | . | CASSRLDRGTSGANVLTF | TGTGCCAGTAGTCGATTGGACAGGGGGACCTCTGGGGCCAACGTCCTGACTTTC
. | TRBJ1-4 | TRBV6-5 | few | CASGGGVNEKLFF | TGTGCCAGTGGGGGGGGCGTAAATGAAAAACTGTTTTTT
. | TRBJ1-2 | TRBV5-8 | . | CASTGLTGGIHGYTF | TGTGCCAGCACGGGCCTGACCGGAGGAATCCATGGCTACACCTTC
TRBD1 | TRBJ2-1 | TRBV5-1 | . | CASSPGTGSYNEQFF | TGCGCCAGCAGCCCCGGGACAGGCTCCTACAATGAGCAGTTCTTC
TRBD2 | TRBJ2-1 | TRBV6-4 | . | CASSPGGSGRNEQFF | TGTGCCAGCAGCCCTGGGGGATCCGGGAGGAATGAGCAGTTCTTC
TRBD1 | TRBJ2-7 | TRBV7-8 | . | CASSFAQDRAYF | TGTGCCAGCAGCTTTGCGCAGGACAGGGCGTACTTC
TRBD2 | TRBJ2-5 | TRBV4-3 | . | CASSQFLAGEQTQYF | TGCGCCAGCAGCCAATTCCTAGCGGGGGAACAGACCCAGTACTTC
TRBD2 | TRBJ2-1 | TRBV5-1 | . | CASSLRGGVYNEQFF | TGCGCCAGCAGCTTGCGGGGGGGGGTATACAATGAGCAGTTCTTC
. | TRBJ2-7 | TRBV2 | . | CASSERGFSYEQYF | TGTGCCAGCAGTGAAAGGGGTTTTTCCTACGAGCAGTACTTC
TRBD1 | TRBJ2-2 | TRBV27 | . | CASSSPGTGRTGELFF | TGTGCCAGCAGTTCCCCCGGGACAGGGCGCACCGGGGAGCTGTTTTTT
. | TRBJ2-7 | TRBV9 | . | CASSVESPPYEQYF | TGTGCCAGCAGCGTAGAGTCCCCTCCCTACGAGCAGTACTTC
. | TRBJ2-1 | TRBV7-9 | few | CASSLDTVRGREQFF | TGTGCCAGCAGCTTAGATACAGTGCGGGGACGTGAGCAGTTCTTC
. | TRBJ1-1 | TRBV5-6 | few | CASSLFGSGGFTEAFF | TGTGCCAGCAGCTTGTTCGGGTCGGGGGGTTTCACTGAAGCTTTCTTT
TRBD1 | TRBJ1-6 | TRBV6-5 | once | CASSYSGDRESPLHF | TGTGCCAGCAGTTACTCCGGGGACAGGGAATCACCCCTCCACTTT
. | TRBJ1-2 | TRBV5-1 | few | CASSLDGGGYTF | TGCGCCAGCAGCTTGGATGGGGGCGGCTACACCTTC
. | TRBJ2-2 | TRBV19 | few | CASTRNSVLAGELFF | TGTGCCAGTACCCGAAATAGTGTGTTGGCCGGGGAGCTGTTTTTT
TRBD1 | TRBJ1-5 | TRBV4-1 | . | CASSQERGQINQPQHF | TGCGCCAGCAGCCAAGAGAGGGGACAGATCAATCAGCCCCAGCATTTT
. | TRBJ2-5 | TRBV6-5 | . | CASSLETQYF | TGTGCCAGCAGCCTAGAGACCCAGTACTTC
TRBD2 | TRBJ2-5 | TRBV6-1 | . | CASSGNRLAGGPKTQYF | TGTGCCAGCAGTGGAAATCGACTAGCGGGGGGTCCCAAGACCCAGTACTTC
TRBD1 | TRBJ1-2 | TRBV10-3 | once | CAISPTGQGGYGYTF | TGTGCCATCAGCCCCACCGGACAGGGCGGGTATGGCTACACCTTC
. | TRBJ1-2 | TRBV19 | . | CASRADLLGGYTF | TGTGCCAGTAGAGCAGACCTTCTAGGAGGCTACACCTTC
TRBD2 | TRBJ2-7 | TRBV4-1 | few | CASSQGLAGTYEQYF | TGCGCCAGCAGCCAAGGACTAGCGGGGACCTACGAGCAGTACTTC
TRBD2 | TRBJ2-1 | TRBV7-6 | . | CASSRREAGREQFF | TGTGCCAGCAGCCGTCGGGAGGCAGGGAGGGAGCAGTTCTTC